This note documents a single T cell receptor beta chain sequence. The sample is drawn from a study of blood T cell repertoires in COVID-19. The overall study: PBMCs, B-cell-depleted T cells, or T cells provided the cDNA or gDNA that made up the material.

The CDR3 contains 13 residues. With V trimmed by 5 bases and J by 6 bases, 7 bases remained unmatched. The germline CDR1 and CDR2 sequences are SGHTA and FQGNSA. The protocol was immunoSEQ multiplex PCR, while the TCRdb copy is restricted to in-frame clones and leaves out a portion. The top ten hold about 2% of the sample, which has a few hundred thousand clones, about 86% seen once. This receptor was obtained from a woman aged 45 to 65 with acute or convalescent COVID-19. The sample taken for sequencing was peripheral blood. This chain uses TRBV7-2 with TRBJ2-7; 7 bases fit TRBD2. CDR3 sequence (DNA): TGTGCCAGCAGCGTCGGACTAGACGGCGAGCAGTACTTC. This translates into CASSVGLDGEQYF.